This T cell receptor (beta chain) came from a study of vaccination and CD4 T cells after COVID-19. About the study: Median draw time for post-COVID samples was over 100 days post-diagnosis (range 35 to 161).

Cultured CD4+ T-cell DNA underwent Oncomine TCR Beta short-read sequencing. TCRdb processed the PCR reads anew with MiXCR; each CDR3 protein has one entry. Of 8,400 or so distinct CDR3 sequences in the sample, roughly 60% were seen once. Germline-derived CDR1 and CDR2 are SGHVS and FNYEAQ. This CDR3 comprises 15 residues. The V end was cut by 5 bases, the J end by 0 bases, with 12 bases between. This clonotype is medium-sized by share. Its specificity is not known. The treatment denotes: roughly 11-day PBMC culture with coronavirus spike peptide pools or control peptides (ViraFEST assay). ViraFEST enlarged antigen-specific T cell populations with peptide pools and afterwards sequenced TCRs.

The sequence derives from a human donor who had recovered from COVID-19. The chain links TRBV7-6 to TRBJ2-3, with D possibly TRBD2 on 5 matching bases. The sequenced sample was CD4+ T cells from blood, cultured in vitro. The CDR3 here is CASSREQISTDTQYF. The CDR3 DNA reads as TGTGCCAGCAGCCGGGAACAGATTAGCACAGATACGCAGTATTTT.